These T cell receptor beta chains were read from a single sample in a study of cytomegalovirus exposure and HLA in healthy donors. The data were produced by immunoSEQ multiplex PCR, yet TCRdb's version contains in-frame clones alone and is incomplete. The table has 270,000 or so clones, about 90% seen once; the top ten hold about 1.5%. The specimen was PBMCs. These receptors all come from a girl between 2 and 10 years old in good health and CMV-seronegative. CDR3s include the opening cysteine and the closing phenylalanine or tryptophan. A D gene is named only where the DNA matches it firmly. Clone size is given for some rows only: seen once, a few or many times, or a class if the clone is expanded.

>TRBD1|TRBV5-5|few|TRBJ2-5
TGTGCCAGCAGCTTGGGGGGACAGGGGTGGGAGACCCAGTACTTC
CASSLGGQGWETQYF
>NA|TRBV7-8|NA|TRBJ1-1
TGTGCCAGCAGCTTTGGGGCACACCTAGGGGACACTGAAGCTTTCTTT
CASSFGAHLGDTEAFF
>TRBD2|TRBV27|NA|TRBJ2-2
TGTGCCAGCAGTTTGGCGGCTAGCGGGGGGAACAGGAACACCGGGGAGCTGTTTTTT
CASSLAASGGNRNTGELFF
>TRBD2|TRBV7-2|NA|TRBJ2-1
TGTGCCAGCAGCCGAGGGAGCGGGGGGGCAAATGAGCAGTTCTTC
CASSRGSGGANEQFF
>TRBD2|TRBV5-1|NA|TRBJ2-7
TGCGCCAGCAGCCCCCCTAGCGGGATATACGAGCAGTACTTC
CASSPPSGIYEQYF
>NA|TRBV6-1|NA|TRBJ2-6
TGTGCCAGCAGTTATAACTCTGGGGCCAACGTCCTGACTTTC
CASSYNSGANVLTF
>TRBD1|TRBV9|NA|TRBJ1-2
TGTGCCAGCAGCCCTGGGACAGGGGCCTATGGCTACACCTTC
CASSPGTGAYGYTF
>NA|TRBV2|NA|TRBJ1-1
TGTGCCAGCAGTGAATGGGGGGGCCTTGAAGCTTTCTTT
CASSEWGGLEAFF
>NA|TRBV15|NA|TRBJ2-3
TGTGCCACCAGCAGAGACGGTACGGGCACAGATACGCAGTATTTT
CATSRDGTGTDTQYF
>TRBD2|TRBV6-5|NA|TRBJ2-7
TGTGCCAGCAGACAGACTAGCGGGTTCTACGAGCAGTACTTC
CASRQTSGFYEQYF
>TRBD2|TRBV7-9|NA|TRBJ2-3
TGTGCCAGCAGCTCCGACCGGGACTACAATACGCAGTATTTT
CASSSDRDYNTQYF